This TCR beta chain was obtained from a study of cytomegalovirus exposure and HLA in healthy donors. Study-wide background: An earlier analysis identified 117 million unique TCR beta sequences in about 190 million T cells. Study-wide results and limits: CMV serostatus was the only recorded immune exposure for donors. Later, an analysis showed that TCR beta chains associated with HLA were more clonally expanded than others that were equally common.

In the case of this clone: What it recognizes is unknown.

When sampled, the donors appeared nominally healthy, though they likely had unrecorded immune exposures. The CDR3 runs to 15 residues. After removal of 7 bases from V and 2 bases from J, the junction contained 8 bases not matched to a gene. CDR1 and CDR2 (germline): LNHDA, SQIVND (reference sequence). PCR amplification relied on 60 Vbeta primers (plus 13 Jbeta primers). Data came from immunoSEQ multiplex PCR; TCRdb stores just in-frame clones and leaves some out. The data contain some 100,000 clones, around 77% of them singletons. The sample was PBMCs. The chain couples TRBV19 to TRBJ2-7; 10 positions agree with TRBD1. This sequence originates from a man in his fifties or sixties in good health and CMV-seropositive. CDR3 region: CASKRLGTGAYEQYF. In DNA, the CDR3 is TGTGCCAGTAAGAGGCTCGGGACAGGGGCCTACGAGCAGTACTTC.